This TCR beta chain was identified in a study of blood T cells in healthy people across ages. Findings and caveats of the study: Per-million-T-cell TCR beta diversity fell roughly linearly with age. As naive T cell percentage varied, TCR beta diversity correlated strongly with it.

It was with a sample-barcoded 5' primer and a J-beta primer mix that a second PCR of about 6 to 12 cycles was run. Every cDNA molecule bore a tag from a template-switch adaptor containing 12 random nucleotides. TCRdb re-called the 5' RACE reads through MiXCR, storing one row per CDR3 protein. This repertoire shows about 830,000 distinct CDR3 sequences, over 45% found once; its top ten account for 22%. Turning to this clonotype: Antigen specificity is unknown.

The authors isolated at least 6 million PBMCs per sample. The CDR3 consists of 13 residues. CDR1 DFQATT and CDR2 SNEGSKA come from the germline V gene (reference sequence). The chain has TRBV20-1 and TRBJ2-1; 8 nucleotides match TRBD2. The specimen sequenced was blood. This receptor was taken from a man aged 25-45 years in good health. The CDR3 is CSQSSGPYNEQFF. The CDR3 coding sequence is TGCAGCCAGTCTAGCGGGCCCTACAATGAGCAGTTCTTC.